Listed below are T cell receptor beta chains from one sample, sequenced in a study of a mutant IDH1 vaccine in newly diagnosed glioma. Repertoires were generated with immunoSEQ multiplex PCR, while TCRdb's copy carries only in-frame clones and drops some. The sample lists 40,000 to 45,000 clones; about 76% were seen once. What these receptors recognize is not known. Sequencing was performed on PBMCs, taken from a glioma patient whose treatment included an IDH1 peptide vaccine. All receptors come from a woman aged 40 to 49 with glioma. Some clones in this sample may be carry-over from other donors' samples. Both conserved end residues are part of each CDR3. D genes are given only for firm matches. The size field is filled for only some rows; it gives once, few, many or a size class.

>TRBJ1-1|TRBD1|-|TRBV10-3
CAITGQGAPEAFF
TGTGCCATCACCGGACAGGGAGCCCCTGAAGCTTTCTTT
>TRBJ2-7|-|-|TRBV20-1
CSAWAYEQYF
TGCAGCGCCTGGGCCTACGAGCAGTACTTC
>TRBJ1-5|-|-|TRBV27
CASSQTRGDQPQHF
TGTGCCAGCAGTCAGACACGCGGGGATCAGCCCCAGCATTTT
>TRBJ1-1|TRBD1|-|TRBV9
CASSVRVPDKPGQGNTEAFF
TGTGCCAGCAGCGTACGTGTTCCGGATAAACCGGGACAGGGGAACACTGAAGCTTTCTTT
>TRBJ1-3|-|-|TRBV6-5
CASSYSTGSGNTIYF
TGTGCCAGCAGTTACTCGACAGGCTCTGGAAACACCATATATTTT
>TRBJ2-7|TRBD2|-|TRBV9
CASSPPGGSGEQYF
TGTGCCAGCAGCCCTCCGGGGGGATCGGGGGAGCAGTACTTC
>TRBJ1-5|-|-|TRBV11-2
CASSLERDQPQHF
TGTGCCAGCAGCTTAGAAAGGGATCAGCCCCAGCATTTT
>TRBJ1-5|-|-|TRBV5-6
CASSLFGFQPQHF
TGTGCCAGCAGCTTGTTCGGCTTTCAGCCCCAGCATTTT
>TRBJ2-1|-|-|TRBV9
CASSAEGPKNEQFF
TGTGCCAGCAGCGCAGAGGGACCGAAGAATGAGCAGTTCTTC
>TRBJ2-1|-|once|TRBV15
CATSKAGWSYNEQFF
TGTGCCACCAGCAAGGCAGGATGGTCCTACAATGAGCAGTTCTTC
>TRBJ1-2|-|few|TRBV28
CASRSGPNYGYTF
TGTGCCAGCAGGTCGGGACCGAACTATGGCTACACCTTC
>TRBJ2-7|-|-|TRBV28
CASRVPGSPLGEQYF
TGTGCCAGCAGGGTGCCCGGGAGCCCCTTGGGTGAGCAGTACTTC
>TRBJ2-7|TRBD2|few|TRBV7-9
CASSLGTMGEQYF
TGTGCCAGCAGCTTGGGGACTATGGGCGAGCAGTACTTC
>TRBJ2-1|TRBD2|-|TRBV7-2
CASSLGGGAYNEQFF
TGTGCCAGCAGCTTGGGCGGGGGGGCCTACAATGAGCAGTTCTTC
>TRBJ2-7|-|-|TRBV5-5
CASSLEAGLIGNF
TGTGCCAGCAGCTTGGAGGCAGGACTTATCGGGAACTTC
>TRBJ1-1|TRBD1|-|TRBV29-1
CSVARQGQTEAFF
TGCAGCGTGGCTCGACAGGGCCAGACTGAAGCTTTCTTT
>TRBJ2-7|TRBD1|-|TRBV6-5
CASRGTGRDEQYF
TGTGCCAGCAGGGGGACAGGCCGCGACGAGCAGTACTTC
>TRBJ2-7|-|-|TRBV5-1
CASSLGTGPIYEQYF
TGCGCCAGCAGCTTGGGGACGGGGCCAATCTACGAGCAGTACTTC
>TRBJ2-5|-|once|TRBV28
CASNLGRETQYF
TGTGCCAGCAACCTTGGTAGGGAGACCCAGTACTTC
>TRBJ1-3|-|-|TRBV29-1
CSAAGFGNTIYF
TGCAGCGCCGCAGGGTTTGGAAACACCATATATTTT
>TRBJ2-5|-|-|TRBV2
CASTLTRGSQETQYF
TGTGCCAGCACCCTGACACGGGGGAGTCAAGAGACCCAGTACTTC
>TRBJ2-6|TRBD1|-|TRBV6-1
CASSEAWTGGYSGANVLTF
TGTGCCAGCAGTGAAGCCTGGACAGGGGGTTACTCTGGGGCCAACGTCCTGACTTTC
>TRBJ1-4|-|-|TRBV5-1
CASSLAKGVDEKLFF
TGCGCCAGCAGCTTGGCAAAAGGGGTGGATGAAAAACTGTTTTTT
>TRBJ2-2|TRBD2|-|TRBV7-9
CASSPRGGSTNTGELFF
TGTGCCAGCAGCCCCCGGGGGGGATCAACGAACACCGGGGAGCTGTTTTTT
>TRBJ2-5|-|-|TRBV9
CASSVRLAAQETQYF
TGTGCCAGCAGCGTACGCCTAGCAGCCCAAGAGACCCAGTACTTC
>TRBJ2-7|-|-|TRBV5-4
CASSLGRGIDEQYF
TGTGCCAGCAGCTTGGGACGGGGAATAGACGAGCAGTACTTC
>TRBJ1-3|TRBD1|-|TRBV5-4
CASSFRDRVSF
TGTGCCAGCAGCTTCCGGGACAGGGTTTCTTTT
>TRBJ2-3|-|-|TRBV7-2
CASSFTALTDTQYF
TGTGCCAGCAGCTTCACCGCGCTGACAGATACGCAGTATTTT
>TRBJ1-1|TRBD1|-|TRBV5-1
CASSFDRGTEAFF
TGCGCCAGCAGCTTCGACAGGGGCACTGAAGCTTTCTTT
>TRBJ1-2|-|-|TRBV7-9
CASSLTTGLYGYTF
TGTGCCAGCAGCCTCACCACAGGGTTGTATGGCTACACCTTC
>TRBJ2-2|-|-|TRBV6-5
CASSYSRGTGELFF
TGTGCCAGCAGTTACTCGAGAGGCACCGGGGAGCTGTTTTTT
>TRBJ1-2|-|-|TRBV9
CASSTAGDPSNGYTF
TGTGCCAGCTCTACCGCGGGGGACCCCTCTAATGGCTACACCTTC
>TRBJ1-1|-|-|TRBV4-1
CASRIGRTFQIDTEAFF
TGCGCCAGCCGGATCGGCAGGACCTTCCAAATTGACACTGAAGCTTTCTTT
>TRBJ2-7|-|-|TRBV2
CASSEWAGTYEQYF
TGTGCCAGCAGTGAATGGGCCGGAACCTACGAGCAGTACTTC
>TRBJ2-1|-|once|TRBV5-4
CASSRDANNEQFF
TGTGCCAGCAGTCGTGACGCAAACAATGAGCAGTTCTTC
>TRBJ2-7|TRBD1|-|TRBV19
CASSIPGQGISEQYF
TGTGCCAGTAGTATCCCGGGACAGGGAATCAGCGAGCAGTACTTC
>TRBJ2-7|-|-|TRBV7-3
CASSLTVGGHEQYF
TGTGCCAGCAGCTTAACGGTTGGGGGCCACGAGCAGTACTTC
>TRBJ1-1|-|-|TRBV7-9
CASSYGHLNTEAFF
TGTGCCAGCAGCTACGGACACTTGAACACTGAAGCTTTCTTT
>TRBJ2-1|-|-|TRBV18
CASSPWVGREGNEQFF
TGTGCCAGCTCACCTTGGGTAGGTCGGGAAGGTAATGAGCAGTTCTTC
>TRBJ1-2|TRBD1|once|TRBV5-4
CASSLQGQALSYGYTF
TGTGCCAGCAGCTTACAAGGACAGGCTCTCTCCTATGGCTACACCTTC
>TRBJ1-6|TRBD1|-|TRBV7-2
CASSLPPGAGGRNSPLHF
TGTGCCAGCAGCTTACCCCCCGGGGCAGGGGGCCGTAATTCACCCCTCCACTTT
>TRBJ2-7|-|few|TRBV20-1
CSARDSYEQYF
TGCAGTGCTCGGGACTCCTACGAGCAGTACTTC
>TRBJ2-7|TRBD2|-|TRBV5-1
CASSSRTSEIYEQYF
TGCGCCAGCAGCTCACGGACTAGCGAGATCTACGAGCAGTACTTC
>TRBJ2-7|TRBD2|-|TRBV7-2
CASSLLAGPYEQYF
TGTGCCAGCAGCTTATTAGCGGGGCCCTACGAGCAGTACTTC
>TRBJ2-2|-|-|TRBV7-3
CASSSIGATGELFF
TGTGCCAGCAGCTCAATCGGCGCTACCGGGGAGCTGTTTTTT
>TRBJ2-3|-|-|TRBV5-4
CASSLGGDTSTDTQYF
TGTGCCAGCAGCCTCGGCGGGGATACTAGCACAGATACGCAGTATTTT
>TRBJ1-2|-|medium-sized|TRBV19
CASSAAGAGYGYTF
TGTGCCAGTAGTGCTGCAGGGGCTGGCTATGGCTACACCTTC
>TRBJ2-3|TRBD2|-|TRBV4-3
CASSQRLAGVDTQYF
TGCGCCAGCAGCCAACGACTAGCGGGGGTAGATACGCAGTATTTT
>TRBJ2-1|-|-|TRBV4-3
CASSQGTVNEQFF
TGCGCCAGCAGCCAAGGGACGGTTAATGAGCAGTTCTTC
>TRBJ2-3|-|-|TRBV5-1
CASSLWSQRTDTQYF
TGCGCCAGCAGCTTGTGGTCACAGCGTACAGATACGCAGTATTTT
>TRBJ1-2|-|-|TRBV9
CASSSRGNYGYTF
TGTGCCAGCAGCTCTCGGGGGAACTATGGCTACACCTTC
>TRBJ2-7|TRBD2|-|TRBV19
CASSTSSGGYEQYF
TGTGCCAGTAGTACCTCTAGCGGAGGCTACGAGCAGTACTTC
>TRBJ2-3|-|-|TRBV5-1
CASSLGQPTDTQYF
TGCGCCAGCAGCTTGGGACAGCCCACAGATACGCAGTATTTT
>TRBJ2-7|TRBD2|-|TRBV6-5
CASSYQGLGTNEQYF
TGTGCCAGCAGTTATCAGGGACTAGGGACCAACGAGCAGTACTTC